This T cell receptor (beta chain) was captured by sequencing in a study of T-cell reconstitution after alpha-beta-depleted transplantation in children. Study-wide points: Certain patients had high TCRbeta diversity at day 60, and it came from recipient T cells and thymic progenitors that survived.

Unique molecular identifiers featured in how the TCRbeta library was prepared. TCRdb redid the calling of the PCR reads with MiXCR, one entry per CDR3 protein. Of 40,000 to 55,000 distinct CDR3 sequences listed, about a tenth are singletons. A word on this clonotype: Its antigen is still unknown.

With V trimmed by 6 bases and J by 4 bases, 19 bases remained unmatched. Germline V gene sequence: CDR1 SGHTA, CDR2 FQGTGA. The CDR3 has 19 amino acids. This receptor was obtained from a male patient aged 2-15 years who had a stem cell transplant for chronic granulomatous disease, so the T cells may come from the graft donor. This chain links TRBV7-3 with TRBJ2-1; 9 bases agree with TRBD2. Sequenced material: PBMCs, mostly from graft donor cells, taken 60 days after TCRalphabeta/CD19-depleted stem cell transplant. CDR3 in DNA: TGTGCCAGCAGTTCACGGGGCGGGAGGGGTCTAGCCCCTTACAATGAGCAGTTCTTC. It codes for CASSSRGGRGLAPYNEQFF.